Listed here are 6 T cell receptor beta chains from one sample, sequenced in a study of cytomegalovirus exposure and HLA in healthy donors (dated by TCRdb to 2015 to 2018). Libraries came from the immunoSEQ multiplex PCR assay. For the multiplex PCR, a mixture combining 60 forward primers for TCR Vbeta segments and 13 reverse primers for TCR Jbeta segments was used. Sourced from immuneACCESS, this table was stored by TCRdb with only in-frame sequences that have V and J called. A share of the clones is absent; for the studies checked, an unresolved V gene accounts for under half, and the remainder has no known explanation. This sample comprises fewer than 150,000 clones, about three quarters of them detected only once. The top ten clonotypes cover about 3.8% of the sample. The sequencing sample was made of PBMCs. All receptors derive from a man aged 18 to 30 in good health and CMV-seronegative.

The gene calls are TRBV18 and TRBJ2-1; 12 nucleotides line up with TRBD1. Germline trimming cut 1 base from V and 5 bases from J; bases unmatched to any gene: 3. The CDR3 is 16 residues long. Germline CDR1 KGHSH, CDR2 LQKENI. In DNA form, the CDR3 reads TGTGCCAGCTCACCACAGGGACAGGGGGCGAACAATGAGCAGTTCTTC. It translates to CASSPQGQGANNEQFF.

The CDR3 sequence is CASSPGLGQPEGRTNTQYF. The CDR3 DNA follows: TGTGCCAGCAGCCCCGGACTAGGCCAGCCCGAAGGCCGAACGAATACGCAGTATTTT. The chain is built from TRBV27 and TRBJ2-3; 7 nucleotides line up with TRBD2. The CDR3 extends over 19 amino acids. Per the germline V gene, CDR1 is MNHEY and CDR2 is SMNVEV (reference sequence). After removal of 6 bases from V and 7 bases from J, the junction contained 25 bases not matched to a gene.

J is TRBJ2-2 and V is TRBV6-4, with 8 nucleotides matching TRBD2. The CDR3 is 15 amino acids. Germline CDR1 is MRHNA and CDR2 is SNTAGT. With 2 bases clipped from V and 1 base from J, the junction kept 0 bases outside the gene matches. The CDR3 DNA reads TGTGCCAGCAGTGACACTAGCGGGAACACCGGGGAGCTGTTTTTT. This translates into CASSDTSGNTGELFF.

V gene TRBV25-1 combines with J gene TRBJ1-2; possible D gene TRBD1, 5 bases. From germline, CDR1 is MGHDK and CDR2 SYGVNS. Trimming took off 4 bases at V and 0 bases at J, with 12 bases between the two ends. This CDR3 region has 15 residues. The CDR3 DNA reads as TGTGCCAGCAGTGGGAGGGGAGTCACTAACTATGGCTACACCTTC. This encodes CASSGRGVTNYGYTF.

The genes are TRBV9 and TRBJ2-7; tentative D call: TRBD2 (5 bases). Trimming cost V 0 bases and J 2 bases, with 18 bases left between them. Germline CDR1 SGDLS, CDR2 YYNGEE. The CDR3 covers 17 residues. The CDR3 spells CASSVAGSDVLPYEQYF. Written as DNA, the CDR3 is TGTGCCAGCAGCGTAGCGGGATCGGACGTTCTTCCCTACGAGCAGTACTTC.

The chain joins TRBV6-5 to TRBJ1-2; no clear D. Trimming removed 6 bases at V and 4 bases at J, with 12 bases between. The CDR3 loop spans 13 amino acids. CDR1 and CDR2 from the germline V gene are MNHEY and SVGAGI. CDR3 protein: CASSLPGSYGYTF. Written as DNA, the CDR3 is TGTGCCAGCAGCCTCCCGGGGTCCTATGGCTACACCTTC.